The 12 T cell receptor beta chains listed next were all sequenced from one sample in a study of T cell responses to AZD1222 COVID-19 vaccine. TCRdb's table, derived via immunoSEQ multiplex PCR, lists solely in-frame clones and lacks some. The profile covers some 86,000 clones, with about 92% appearing a single time and about 5% taken by the ten largest. Source: peripheral blood, taken on day 0 of AZD1222 vaccination. Receptors were obtained from an adult in good health.

The chain joins TRBV5-6 to TRBJ1-2; the D is unclear. V was trimmed by 4 bases and J by 1 base, leaving 11 bases between them. The CDR3 spans 14 residues. The germline V gene has CDR1 SGHDT and CDR2 YYEEEE. CDR3 nucleotide sequence: TGTGCCAGCAGCGCCCCTACGGTTAACTATGGCTACACCTTC. It specifies CASSAPTVNYGYTF.

The rearrangement links TRBV18 to TRBJ2-7, with 10 bases lining up with TRBD1. The V gene end was trimmed by 2 bases and the J gene end by 2 bases; junction bases not matched to a gene: 3. This CDR3 comprises 15 residues. The germline V gene has CDR1 KGHSH and CDR2 LQKENI. Written as DNA, the CDR3 is TGTGCCAGCTCACCAGGGACAGGGGCAACCTACGAGCAGTACTTC. Protein: CASSPGTGATYEQYF. The complete variable domain, with remaining parts taken from reference TRBV18 and TRBJ2-7, reads NAGVMQNPRHLVRRRGQEARLRCSPMKGHSHVYWYRQLPEEGLKFMVYLQKENIIDESGMPKERFSAEFPKEGPSILRIQQVVRGDSAAYFCASSPGTGATYEQYFGPGTRLTVT.

The chain combines TRBV28 with TRBJ1-4; 10 nucleotides agree with TRBD1. The CDR3 contains 16 residues. V lost 1 base to trimming and J lost 8 bases; unmatched junction nucleotides: 7. Germline V gene data show CDR1 as MDHEN and CDR2 as SYDVKM. This CDR3 reads CASSLFGTGVKEKLFF. The CDR3 region has the DNA TGTGCCAGCAGTTTATTCGGGACAGGGGTAAAAGAAAAACTGTTTTTT.

The CDR3 DNA is TGTGCCAGCAGTTTATGGGGCAGGGATACTGAAGCTTTCTTT. Translating gives CASSLWGRDTEAFF. V and J are TRBV28 and TRBJ1-1; D is possibly TRBD1 (5 bases). The V end was cut by 0 bases, the J end by 5 bases, with 10 bases between. CDR1 and CDR2 from the germline V gene are MDHEN and SYDVKM. This CDR3 has 14 residues.

The chain employs TRBV28 and TRBJ2-7; TRBD2 aligns across 14 bases. Germline values: CDR1 MDHEN, CDR2 SYDVKM. V shed 5 bases and J 2 bases; nucleotides not matched to a gene: 5. The CDR3 has 16 residues. CDR3 loop: CASSLPGLAGAYEQYF. CDR3 coding DNA: TGTGCCAGCAGTCTCCCGGGACTAGCGGGGGCCTACGAGCAGTACTTC.

The chain recombines TRBV5-1 with TRBJ2-6; tentative D call: TRBD1 (6 bases). With 4 bases removed from V and 0 bases from J, the gap between germline ends came to 11 bases. The length of the CDR3 is 16 residues. Germline assignment: CDR1 SGHRS and CDR2 YFSETQ. CDR3: CASSPPGASGANVLTF. As DNA, the CDR3 is TGCGCCAGCAGCCCCCCAGGGGCCTCTGGGGCCAACGTCCTGACTTTC.

The chain couples TRBV6-5 to TRBJ2-7; tentatively, D is TRBD2 (5 bases). The length of the CDR3 is 16 residues. Germline CDR1 is MNHEY and CDR2 is SVGAGI. V lost 0 bases and J lost 2, with 14 bases in between. The DNA for the CDR3 is TGTGCCAGCAGTTACTCTTCACCGGGATTAGCCTACGAGCAGTACTTC. Its translation: CASSYSSPGLAYEQYF.

The V gene is TRBV6-5, the J gene TRBJ2-1; 11 positions match TRBD2. The germline CDR1 and CDR2 sequences are MNHEY and SVGAGI. The CDR3 sequence is 14 residues long. V shed 2 bases and J 6 bases; nucleotides not matched to a gene: 0. In nucleotides, the CDR3 is TGTGCCAGCAGTTACGGGACTAGCGGCAATGAGCAGTTCTTC. This translates into CASSYGTSGNEQFF.

V and J are TRBV5-5 and TRBJ2-3; perhaps D is TRBD1 or TRBD2 (6 bases each). The ends were cut back, 1 base at V and 4 bases at J, with 10 bases in the middle. The length of the CDR3 is 14 residues. Germline CDR1 reads SGHKS; CDR2 reads YYEKEE (reference sequence). The CDR3 sequence: CASSLSGAADTQYF. The CDR3 nucleotides are TGTGCCAGCAGCTTGTCGGGGGCCGCAGATACGCAGTATTTT.

The rearrangement uses TRBV4-1 and TRBJ1-5, with TRBD1 as a possible D gene (5 bases). The V end was cut by 6 bases, the J end by 4 bases, with 16 bases between. The CDR3 has 15 amino acids. Germline V gene lookup returns CDR1 MGHRA and CDR2 YSYEKL. In nucleotides, the CDR3 is TGCGCCAGCAGTCGAGACAGCCCCGGAAATCAGCCCCAGCATTTT. Translation gives CASSRDSPGNQPQHF.

This clone was counted once. The chain links TRBV19 to TRBJ1-4; tentative D call: TRBD1 (5 bases). Germline values: CDR1 LNHDA, CDR2 SQIVND (reference sequence). This CDR3 comprises 15 residues. Between the trimmed V and J ends, which lost 5 bases and 5 bases, there was a span of 15 bases. CDR3 in amino acids: CASSPPGTWNEKLFF. The CDR3 nucleotides are TGTGCCAGTAGTCCCCCGGGGACGTGGAATGAAAAACTGTTTTTT. Full variable domain (outside the CDR3, taken from reference TRBV19 and TRBJ1-4): DGGITQSPKYLFRKEGQNVTLSCEQNLNHDAMYWYRQDPGQGLRLIYYSQIVNDFQKGDIAEGYSVSREKKESFPLTVTSAQKNPTAFYLCASSPPGTWNEKLFFGSGTQLSVL.

The rearrangement uses TRBV28 and TRBJ1-5, with D possibly matching TRBD1 (6 bases). The germline gives CDR1 MDHEN, CDR2 SYDVKM. This CDR3 is 16 amino acids long. Trimming removed 6 bases at V and 4 bases at J, with 19 bases between. The CDR3 is CASSLSRGGRNQPQHF. The CDR3 DNA is TGTGCCAGCAGCCTGAGCAGGGGAGGGAGAAATCAGCCCCAGCATTTT.